A single sample gave rise to the 8 T cell receptor beta chains below, sequenced in a study of control samples from healthy donors and cancer patients. Sequenced by immunoSEQ multiplex PCR; TCRdb stores in-frame clones only, minus some. The repertoire includes about 150,000 clones, more than 85% of them detected once, and approximately 0.7% sits in the top ten. Source material: blood. Receptor source: a woman aged 25 to 39 in good health.

The CDR3 coding sequence is TGTGCCAGCAGCCAGACTAGCGGGGGCTCCTACGAGCAGTACTTC. This codes for CASSQTSGGSYEQYF. The chain has TRBV6-5 and TRBJ2-7, with TRBD2 matching 12 bases. CDR3 length: 15 residues. Germline lookup yields CDR1 MNHEY and CDR2 SVGAGI. Trimming cost V 6 bases and J 0 bases; bases outside gene matches: 3.

The CDR3 DNA is TGTGCCAGCAGCCCAAGTTGGCGGAGCTCCTACAATGAGCAGTTCTTC. Protein product: CASSPSWRSSYNEQFF. V and J are TRBV7-8 and TRBJ2-1; D call uncertain. This CDR3 contains 16 residues. The V gene's germline CDR1 is SGHVS and CDR2 FQNEAQ. V lost 5 bases and J 0 bases, leaving 14 bases between the germline ends.

The chain joins TRBV27 to TRBJ1-4, with D possibly TRBD1 on 5 matching bases. Trimming pared 6 bases from V and 8 bases from J, leaving 22 bases between. The CDR3 extends over 16 amino acids. CDR1 is MNHEY, CDR2 SMNVEV, per germline (reference sequence). As DNA, the CDR3 is TGTGCCAGCAGCCATCAGCGTGGGGCAGGGTACGAAAAACTGTTTTTT. Encoded protein: CASSHQRGAGYEKLFF.

The genes are TRBV2 and TRBJ1-5; 7 bases fit TRBD1. This CDR3 has 14 residues. The junction had 3 bases not matched to a gene; V was cut back by 5 bases and J by 2 bases. Germline V gene data show CDR1 as SNHLY and CDR2 as FYNNEI. The CDR3 loop is CASSPDRGNQPQHF. CDR3 bases: TGTGCCAGCAGTCCCGACAGGGGCAATCAGCCCCAGCATTTT.

This clone was detected only a few times. V usage is TRBV27 and J usage is TRBJ1-5; TRBD1 matches at 10 bases. V shed 2 bases and J 6 bases; nucleotides not matched to a gene: 10. The CDR3 loop spans 17 amino acids. Per germline, CDR1 MNHEY and CDR2 SMNVEV (reference sequence). The CDR3 bases are TGTGCCAGCAGTTTAGGACCGGGACAGGGGCCGGGTCAGCCCCAGCATTTT. The encoded protein is CASSLGPGQGPGQPQHF.

In DNA form, the CDR3 reads TGTGCCAGCAGTTTATCGGCAGACCAAGAGACCCAGTACTTC. Amino acids: CASSLSADQETQYF. The V and J genes are TRBV27 and TRBJ2-5; D uncertain. CDR3 length: 14 amino acids. Trimming removed 0 bases from V and 0 bases from J, with 5 bases in between. Germline CDR1 MNHEY, CDR2 SMNVEV (reference sequence).

The chain couples TRBV19 to TRBJ2-1; D is unresolved. The CDR3 sequence is 12 residues long. CDR1 is LNHDA and CDR2 is SQIVND in the germline V gene (reference sequence). Trimming left V 7 bases short and J 6 bases short, with 10 bases between. The CDR3 nucleotides read TGTGCCAGTATGGCAAATCCCAATGAGCAGTTCTTC. This gives the protein CASMANPNEQFF.

This sequence joins TRBV18 and TRBJ1-4, with D possibly TRBD1 on 5 matching bases. This CDR3 region has 13 residues. V lost 3 bases, J lost 7 bases, and 9 bases lay in between. The germline CDR1 and CDR2 sequences are KGHSH and LQKENI. The CDR3 region has the DNA TGTGCCAGCTCACCCCCAGGGTCTGAAAAACTGTTTTTT. Translating it yields CASSPPGSEKLFF.